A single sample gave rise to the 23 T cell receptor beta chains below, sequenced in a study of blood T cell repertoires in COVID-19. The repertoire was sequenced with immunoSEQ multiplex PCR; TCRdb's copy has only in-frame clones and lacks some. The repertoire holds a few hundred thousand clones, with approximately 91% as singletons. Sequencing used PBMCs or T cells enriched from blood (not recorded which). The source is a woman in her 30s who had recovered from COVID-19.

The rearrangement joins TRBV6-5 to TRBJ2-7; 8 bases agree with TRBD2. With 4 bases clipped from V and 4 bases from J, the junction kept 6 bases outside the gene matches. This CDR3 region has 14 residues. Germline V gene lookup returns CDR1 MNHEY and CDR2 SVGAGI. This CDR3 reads CASSSPGGVYEQYF. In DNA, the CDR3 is TGTGCCAGCAGTTCCCCCGGGGGGGTATACGAGCAGTACTTC.

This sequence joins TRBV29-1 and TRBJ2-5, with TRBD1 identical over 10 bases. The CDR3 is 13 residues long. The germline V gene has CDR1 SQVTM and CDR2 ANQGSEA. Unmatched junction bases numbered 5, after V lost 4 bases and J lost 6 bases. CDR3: CSVVGQGGKTQYF. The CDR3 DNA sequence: TGCAGCGTTGTAGGACAGGGGGGGAAGACCCAGTACTTC.

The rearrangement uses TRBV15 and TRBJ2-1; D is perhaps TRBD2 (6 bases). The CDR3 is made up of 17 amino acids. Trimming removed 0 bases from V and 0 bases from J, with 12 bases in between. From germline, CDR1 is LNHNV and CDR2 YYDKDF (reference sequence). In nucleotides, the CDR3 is TGTGCCACCAGCAGAGAGGGGGTAGCGGACTCCTACAATGAGCAGTTCTTC. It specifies CATSREGVADSYNEQFF.

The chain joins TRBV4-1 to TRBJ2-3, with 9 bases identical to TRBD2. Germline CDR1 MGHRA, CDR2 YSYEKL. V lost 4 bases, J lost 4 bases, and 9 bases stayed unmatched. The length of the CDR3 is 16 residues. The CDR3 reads CASSLQAGGSADTQYF. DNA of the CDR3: TGCGCCAGCAGCCTCCAGGCGGGAGGGTCGGCAGATACGCAGTATTTT.

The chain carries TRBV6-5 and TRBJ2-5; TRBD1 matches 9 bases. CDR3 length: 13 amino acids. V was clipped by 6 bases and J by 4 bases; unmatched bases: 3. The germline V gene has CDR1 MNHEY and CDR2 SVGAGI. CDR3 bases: TGTGCCAGCAGCCAGACAGGGGGAGAGACCCAGTACTTC. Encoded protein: CASSQTGGETQYF.

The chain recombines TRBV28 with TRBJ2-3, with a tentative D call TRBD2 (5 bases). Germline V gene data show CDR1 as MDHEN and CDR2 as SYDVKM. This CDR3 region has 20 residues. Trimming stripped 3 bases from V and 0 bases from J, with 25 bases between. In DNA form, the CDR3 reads TGTGCCAGCAGTTTTGTCGGGGTAGAAGACGTTTATTCTAGCACAGATACGCAGTATTTT. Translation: CASSFVGVEDVYSSTDTQYF.

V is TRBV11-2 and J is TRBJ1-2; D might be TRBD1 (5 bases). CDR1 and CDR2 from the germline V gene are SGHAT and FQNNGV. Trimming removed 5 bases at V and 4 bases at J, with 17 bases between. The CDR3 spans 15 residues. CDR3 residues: CASSPPDTRIYGYTF. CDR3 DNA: TGTGCCAGCAGCCCCCCGGACACCCGAATCTATGGCTACACCTTC.

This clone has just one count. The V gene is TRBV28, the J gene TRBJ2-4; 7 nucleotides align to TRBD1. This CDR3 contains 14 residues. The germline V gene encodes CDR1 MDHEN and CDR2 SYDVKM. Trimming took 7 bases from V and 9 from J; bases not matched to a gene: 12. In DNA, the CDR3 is TGTGCCAGCAAACAGGGGACGGGTTGGGGCATTCAGTACTTC. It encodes CASKQGTGWGIQYF.

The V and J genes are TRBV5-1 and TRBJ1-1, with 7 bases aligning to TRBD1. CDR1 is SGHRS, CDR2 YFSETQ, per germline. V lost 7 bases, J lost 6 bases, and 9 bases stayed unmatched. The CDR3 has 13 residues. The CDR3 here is CASAEPGTAEAFF. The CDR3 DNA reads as TGCGCCAGCGCCGAACCCGGGACAGCTGAAGCTTTCTTT.

The CDR3 sequence: CASQGAGVPYEQYF. CDR3 DNA sequence: TGTGCCAGTCAAGGGGCGGGGGTCCCCTACGAGCAGTACTTC. V gene TRBV6-5 combines with J gene TRBJ2-7, with 7 bases fitting TRBD2. Germline V gives CDR1 MNHEY, CDR2 SVGAGI. The CDR3 consists of 14 residues. The V and J ends lost 9 bases and 2 bases, in that order; junction bases with no gene match: 10.

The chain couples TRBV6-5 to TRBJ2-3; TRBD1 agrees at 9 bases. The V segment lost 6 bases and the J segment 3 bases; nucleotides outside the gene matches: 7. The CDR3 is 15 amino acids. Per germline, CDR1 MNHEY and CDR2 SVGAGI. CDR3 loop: CASSQTGGATDTQYF. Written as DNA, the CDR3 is TGTGCCAGCAGCCAAACAGGGGGCGCGACAGATACGCAGTATTTT.

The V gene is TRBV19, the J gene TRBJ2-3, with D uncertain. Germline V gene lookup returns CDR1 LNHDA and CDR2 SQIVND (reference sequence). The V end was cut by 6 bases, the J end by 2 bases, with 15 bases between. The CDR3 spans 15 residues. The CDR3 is CASSRSFTYTDTQYF. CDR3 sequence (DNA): TGTGCCAGTAGCCGATCGTTTACCTACACAGATACGCAGTATTTT.

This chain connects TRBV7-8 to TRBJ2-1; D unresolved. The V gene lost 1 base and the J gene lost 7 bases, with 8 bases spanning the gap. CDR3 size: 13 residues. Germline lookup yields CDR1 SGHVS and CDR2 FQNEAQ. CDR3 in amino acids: CASSLDGRNEQFF. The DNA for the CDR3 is TGTGCCAGCAGCTTAGATGGCCGTAATGAGCAGTTCTTC.

The CDR3 sequence: CASSLIQGDGYTF. In nucleotides, the CDR3 is TGTGCCAGCAGTTTAATACAGGGCGATGGCTACACCTTC. The chain employs TRBV27 and TRBJ1-2, with D perhaps TRBD1 (6 bases). Looked up from germline, CDR1 is MNHEY and CDR2 is SMNVEV (reference sequence). The length of the CDR3 is 13 residues. The ends were cut back, 2 bases at V and 6 bases at J, with 10 bases in the middle.

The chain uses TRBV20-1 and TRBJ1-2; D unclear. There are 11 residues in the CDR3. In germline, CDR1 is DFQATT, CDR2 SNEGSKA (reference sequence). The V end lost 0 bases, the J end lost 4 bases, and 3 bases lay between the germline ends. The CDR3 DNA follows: TGCAGTGCTAGAGAACTCTATGGCTACACCTTC. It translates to CSARELYGYTF.

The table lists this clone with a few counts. CDR3 DNA sequence: TGTGCCAGCAGCTTCAGATCGAGCGACGAGCAGTACTTC. Amino acid sequence: CASSFRSSDEQYF. The chain uses TRBV7-9 and TRBJ2-7; no clear D gene. Per germline, CDR1 SEHNR and CDR2 FQNEAQ (reference sequence). With 3 bases removed from V and 5 bases from J, the gap between germline ends came to 11 bases. This CDR3 spans 13 amino acids.

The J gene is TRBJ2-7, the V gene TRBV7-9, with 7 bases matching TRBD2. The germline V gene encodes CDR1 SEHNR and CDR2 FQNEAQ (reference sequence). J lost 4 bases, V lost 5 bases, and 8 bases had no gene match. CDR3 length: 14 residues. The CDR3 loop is CASSPRTSQYEQYF. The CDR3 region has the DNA TGTGCCAGCAGCCCCCGGACTAGTCAATACGAGCAGTACTTC.

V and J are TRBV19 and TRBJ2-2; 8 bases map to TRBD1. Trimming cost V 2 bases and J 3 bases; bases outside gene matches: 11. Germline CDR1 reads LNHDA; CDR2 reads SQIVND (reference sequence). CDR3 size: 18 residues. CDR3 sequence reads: CASSILERDRRYTGELFF. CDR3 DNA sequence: TGTGCCAGTAGTATATTAGAACGGGACAGGAGATACACCGGGGAGCTGTTTTTT.

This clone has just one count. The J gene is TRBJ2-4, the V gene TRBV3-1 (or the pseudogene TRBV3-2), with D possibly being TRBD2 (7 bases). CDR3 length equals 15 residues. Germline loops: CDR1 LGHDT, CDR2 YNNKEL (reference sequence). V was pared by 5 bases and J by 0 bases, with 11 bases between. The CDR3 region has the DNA TGTGCCAGCAGCTTGGGGGGGCCAGCCAAAAACATTCAGTACTTC. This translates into CASSLGGPAKNIQYF.

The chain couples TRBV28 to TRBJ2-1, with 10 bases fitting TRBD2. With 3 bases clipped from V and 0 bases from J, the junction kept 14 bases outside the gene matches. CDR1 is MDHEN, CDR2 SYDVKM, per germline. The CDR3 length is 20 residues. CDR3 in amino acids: CASSFDFGASGSSSYNEQFF. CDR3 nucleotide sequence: TGTGCCAGCAGTTTTGATTTCGGGGCTAGCGGGAGCAGCTCCTACAATGAGCAGTTCTTC.

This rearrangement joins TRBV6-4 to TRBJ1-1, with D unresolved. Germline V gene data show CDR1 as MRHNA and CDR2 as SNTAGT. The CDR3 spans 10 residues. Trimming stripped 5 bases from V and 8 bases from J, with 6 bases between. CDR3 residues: CASSPLEAFF. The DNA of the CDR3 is TGTGCCAGCAGTCCTCTGGAAGCTTTCTTT.

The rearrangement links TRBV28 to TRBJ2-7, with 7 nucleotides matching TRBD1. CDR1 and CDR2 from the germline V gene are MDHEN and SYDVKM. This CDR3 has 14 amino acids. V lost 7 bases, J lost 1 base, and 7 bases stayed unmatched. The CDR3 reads CASTAMDRSYEQYF. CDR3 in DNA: TGTGCCAGCACTGCCATGGACAGGTCCTACGAGCAGTACTTC. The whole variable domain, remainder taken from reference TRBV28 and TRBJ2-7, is DVKVTQSSRYLVKRTGEKVFLECVQDMDHENMFWYRQDPGLGLRLIYFSYDVKMKEKGDIPEGYSVSREKKERFSLILESASTNQTSMYLCASTAMDRSYEQYFGPGTRLTVT.

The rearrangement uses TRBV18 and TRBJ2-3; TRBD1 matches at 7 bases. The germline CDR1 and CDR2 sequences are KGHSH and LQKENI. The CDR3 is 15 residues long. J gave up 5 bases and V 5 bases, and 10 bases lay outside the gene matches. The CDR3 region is CASSASTGAVDTQYF. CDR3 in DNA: TGTGCCAGCTCAGCCAGTACAGGGGCGGTAGATACGCAGTATTTT.